One and the same sample provided the 18 T cell receptor beta chains below, sequenced in a study of blood T cell repertoires in COVID-19 (dated by TCRdb to the early 2020s). Library creation used the immunoSEQ multiplex PCR assay. TCRdb took this table from immuneACCESS and kept in-frame rearrangements with V and J called. Such tables lack part of the clones; where checked against another copy, unresolved V genes explain under half of the gap, and the rest is unexplained. For this sample there are fewer than 350,000 clones; approximately 90% appear just once. In total, the top ten clones hold about 9.5% of the sample. The sample was PBMCs or T cells enriched from blood (not recorded which). These receptors were obtained from a woman aged 40 to 50 who had recovered from COVID-19.

The chain has TRBV6-2 or TRBV6-3 and TRBJ1-1; D is uncertain. The CDR3 spans 18 residues. Deletions cut 1 base from V and 5 bases from J, with 23 bases between. Germline CDR1 MNHEY, CDR2 SVGEGT. CDR3 coding DNA: TGTGCCAGCAGTTACTTCGGTTGGGGAGACACCCGAGAGACTGAAGCTTTCTTT. Amino acid sequence: CASSYFGWGDTRETEAFF.

The rearrangement links TRBV11-2 to TRBJ2-5; 9 bases line up with TRBD2. V gave up 5 bases and J gave up 3 bases; unmatched junction bases: 13. The germline V gene has CDR1 SGHAT and CDR2 FQNNGV. The CDR3 is 17 amino acids. CDR3 residues: CASSKDVMVAGEETQYF. CDR3 DNA sequence: TGTGCCAGCAGCAAAGACGTAATGGTAGCGGGAGAAGAGACCCAGTACTTC.

This clone was found a few times. The V gene is TRBV11-2, the J gene TRBJ1-1; D remains unclear. V was trimmed by 5 bases and J by 1 base, leaving 14 bases between them. CDR1 and CDR2 from the germline V gene are SGHAT and FQNNGV. This CDR3 spans 15 amino acids. The chain's CDR3 is CASSLSSPSNTEAFF. DNA of the CDR3: TGTGCCAGCAGCCTCTCGTCCCCTTCGAACACTGAAGCTTTCTTT. Full variable domain (remainder filled in from reference TRBV11-2 and TRBJ1-1): EAGVAQSPRYKIIEKRQSVAFWCNPISGHATLYWYQQILGQGPKLLIQFQNNGVVDDSQLPKDRFSAERLKGVDSTLKIQPAKLEDSAVYLCASSLSSPSNTEAFFGQGTRLTVV.

The chain is built from TRBV29-1 and TRBJ1-1; no firm D call. In germline, CDR1 is SQVTM, CDR2 ANQGSEA. V lost 6 bases and J 8 bases, leaving 10 bases between the germline ends. The CDR3 extends over 10 amino acids. The CDR3 nucleotides are TGCAGCGTCCGGGAGGAGGAAGCTTTCTTT. Translated, it gives CSVREEEAFF.

This chain connects TRBV9 to TRBJ2-1; 9 bases match TRBD2. V lost 4 bases, J lost 2 bases, and 1 base stayed unmatched. Germline V gives CDR1 SGDLS, CDR2 YYNGEE. This CDR3 contains 14 residues. The CDR3 spells CASSRLAAYNEQFF. CDR3 in DNA: TGTGCCAGCAGCCGACTAGCGGCCTACAATGAGCAGTTCTTC.

The chain couples TRBV24-1 to TRBJ1-4; 9 bases fit TRBD1. The CDR3 sequence is 15 residues long. V was pared by 4 bases and J by 7 bases, with 6 bases of the junction left unmatched. Germline assignment: CDR1 KGHDR and CDR2 SFDVKD. This CDR3 is CATSDPGQGSEKLFF. The CDR3 DNA follows: TGTGCCACCAGTGACCCGGGACAGGGAAGTGAAAAACTGTTTTTT.

The rearrangement joins TRBV9 to TRBJ1-1; D unclear. The V gene lost 0 bases and the J gene lost 4 bases, with 16 bases spanning the gap. The CDR3 is 16 residues long. CDR1 and CDR2 from the germline V gene are SGDLS and YYNGEE. In DNA, the CDR3 is TGTGCCAGCAGCGTAGGGGCAAGGATACGGGGCACTGAAGCTTTCTTT. Amino acids: CASSVGARIRGTEAFF.

The chain couples TRBV7-8 to TRBJ2-3; 8 positions agree with TRBD2. The CDR3 spans 16 residues. The V gene end was trimmed by 5 bases and the J gene end by 0 bases; junction bases not matched to a gene: 7. Germline V lookup: CDR1 SGHVS, CDR2 FQNEAQ. CDR3 in DNA: TGTGCCAGCAGCCCGGGAGGGGCCATCAGCACAGATACGCAGTATTTT. Residues: CASSPGGAISTDTQYF. Looking up the rest from reference TRBV7-8 and TRBJ2-3 gives the full variable domain: GAGVSQSPRYKVAKRGQDVALRCDPISGHVSLFWYQQALGQGPEFLTYFQNEAQLDKSGLPSDRFFAERPEGSVSTLKIQRTQQEDSAVYLCASSPGGAISTDTQYFGPGTRLTVL.

V gene TRBV5-6 combines with J gene TRBJ2-7, with 8 nucleotides matching TRBD1. This CDR3 contains 14 residues. Germline CDR1 reads SGHDT; CDR2 reads YYEEEE. The V segment lost 5 bases and the J segment 3 bases; nucleotides outside the gene matches: 7. The CDR3 nucleotides read TGTGCCAGCAGTACGACAGGGGTCAGCTACGAGCAGTACTTC. Translation gives CASSTTGVSYEQYF. Full variable domain (missing parts from reference TRBV5-6 and TRBJ2-7): DAGVTQSPTHLIKTRGQQVTLRCSPKSGHDTVSWYQQALGQGPQFIFQYYEEEERQRGNFPDRFSGHQFPNYSSELNVNALLLGDSALYLCASSTTGVSYEQYFGPGTRLTVT.

The chain carries TRBV10-1 and TRBJ2-3; 7 nucleotides align to TRBD2. Germline CDR1 reads WNHNN; CDR2 reads SYGVQD (reference sequence). The CDR3 covers 14 residues. Trimming at V came to 10 bases and at J to 2 bases, leaving 9 bases not matched to a gene. CDR3 amino acids: CATDAGDTTDTQYF. CDR3 DNA sequence: TGCGCCACCGATGCGGGGGATACCACAGATACGCAGTATTTT.

The V and J genes are TRBV7-2 and TRBJ1-6, with D uncertain. CDR3 size: 15 residues. Trimming shortened V by 3 bases and J by 0 bases, and 6 bases separated the two germline ends. Germline CDR1 reads SGHTA; CDR2 reads FQGNSA. In nucleotides, the CDR3 is TGTGCCAGCAGCTTCGGGAGCTCCTATAATTCACCCCTCCACTTT. Its translation: CASSFGSSYNSPLHF.

V gene TRBV24-1 combines with J gene TRBJ1-3, with D uncertain. The CDR3 sequence is 13 residues long. Germline CDR1 and CDR2: KGHDR and SFDVKD. The V gene lost 10 bases and the J gene lost 3 bases, with 12 bases spanning the gap. CDR3 region: CATQEAHGNTIYF. The CDR3 nucleotides read TGTGCCACTCAGGAGGCTCATGGAAACACCATATATTTT.

The V gene is TRBV5-1, the J gene TRBJ1-3, with a weak D call TRBD1 (6 bases). Deletions cut 4 bases from V and 0 bases from J, with 14 bases between. In germline, CDR1 is SGHRS, CDR2 YFSETQ. There are 16 residues in the CDR3. CDR3 sequence reads: CASSQRQVVSGNTIYF. CDR3 nucleotides: TGCGCCAGCAGCCAAAGACAGGTGGTCTCTGGAAACACCATATATTTT.

The rearrangement joins TRBV19 to TRBJ2-7; 7 positions match TRBD2. With V trimmed by 11 bases and J by 0 bases, 10 bases remained unmatched. The CDR3 has 14 amino acids. Germline V gene lookup returns CDR1 LNHDA and CDR2 SQIVND (reference sequence). The CDR3 nucleotides read TGTGCCTCCTCCTGGGAGGGAAGCTCCTACGAGCAGTACTTC. It yields the protein CASSWEGSSYEQYF.

J is TRBJ2-5 and V is TRBV7-9; 13 bases fit TRBD2. Germline lookup yields CDR1 SEHNR and CDR2 FQNEAQ (reference sequence). Trimming at V came to 5 bases and at J to 10 bases, leaving 7 bases not matched to a gene. This CDR3 is 14 amino acids long. The CDR3 nucleotides read TGTGCCAGCAGCCGACTAGCGGGGGGCCGGGACCAGTACTTC. Its translation is CASSRLAGGRDQYF.

V and J are TRBV7-8 and TRBJ1-5; D unresolved. In germline, CDR1 is SGHVS, CDR2 FQNEAQ. The CDR3 spans 14 residues. The V end was cut by 3 bases, the J end by 5 bases, with 11 bases between. The CDR3 here is CASSFTRTDQPQHF. Written as DNA, the CDR3 is TGTGCCAGCAGCTTCACAAGGACTGATCAGCCCCAGCATTTT.

The gene calls are TRBV25-1 and TRBJ1-2; D uncertain. There are 12 residues in the CDR3. Trimming removed 6 bases at V and 0 bases at J, with 5 bases between. Germline assignment: CDR1 MGHDK and CDR2 SYGVNS. The CDR3 loop reads CASRSTNYGYTF. The CDR3 nucleotides read TGTGCCAGCAGAAGCACTAACTATGGCTACACCTTC.

The J gene is TRBJ1-4, the V gene TRBV2, with a tentative D call TRBD1 (5 bases). Trimming took 4 bases from V and 10 from J, leaving 16 bases between them. Germline CDR1 reads SNHLY; CDR2 reads FYNNEI. The CDR3 has 14 amino acids. This CDR3 is CASSGTDLGGKLFF. CDR3 DNA: TGTGCCAGCAGTGGAACAGACCTGGGGGGAAAACTGTTTTTT.